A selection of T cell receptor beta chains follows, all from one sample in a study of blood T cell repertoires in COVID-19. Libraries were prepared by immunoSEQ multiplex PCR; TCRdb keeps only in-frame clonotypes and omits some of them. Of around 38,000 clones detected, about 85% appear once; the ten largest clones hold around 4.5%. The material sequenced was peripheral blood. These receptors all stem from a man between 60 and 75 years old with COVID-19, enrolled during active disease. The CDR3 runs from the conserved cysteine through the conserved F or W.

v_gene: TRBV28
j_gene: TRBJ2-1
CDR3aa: CASSLLFVGQGFREQFF

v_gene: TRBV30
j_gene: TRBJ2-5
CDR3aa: CAWSDRGRVKETQYF

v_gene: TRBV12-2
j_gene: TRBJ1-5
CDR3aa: CASRSVRKRVQPQHF

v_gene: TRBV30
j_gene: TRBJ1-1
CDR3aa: CAWSVRQGGTEAFF

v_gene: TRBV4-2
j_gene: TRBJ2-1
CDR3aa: CASSQEIAEQFF

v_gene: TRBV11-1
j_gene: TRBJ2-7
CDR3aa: CASSLATGGSYEQYF

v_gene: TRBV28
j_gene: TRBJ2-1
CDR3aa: CASTGLADNEQFF

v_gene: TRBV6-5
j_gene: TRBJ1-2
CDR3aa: CASSPQGGGLGYTF

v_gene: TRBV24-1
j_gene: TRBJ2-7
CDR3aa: CATSDSTGWSYEQYF

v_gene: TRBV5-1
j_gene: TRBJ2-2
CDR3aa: CAEMRGSQHRGAVF

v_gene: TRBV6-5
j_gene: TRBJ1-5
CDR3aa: CASSYGGQGHNQPQHF

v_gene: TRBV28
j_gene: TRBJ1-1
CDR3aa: CASGQGASTEAFF

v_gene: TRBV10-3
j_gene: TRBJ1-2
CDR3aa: CAISEGQTNYGYTF

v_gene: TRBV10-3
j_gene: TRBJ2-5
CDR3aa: CAISGAHQETQYF

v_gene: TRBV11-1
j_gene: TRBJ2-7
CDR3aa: CASSLLQGPYEQYF

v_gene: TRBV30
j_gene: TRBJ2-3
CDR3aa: CAWKVGGTDTQYF

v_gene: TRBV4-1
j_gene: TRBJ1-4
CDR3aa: CASSQDTGRAANEKLFF

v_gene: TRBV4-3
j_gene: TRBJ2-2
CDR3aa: CASSQGGGNTGELFF

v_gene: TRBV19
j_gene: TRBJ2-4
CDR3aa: CASNPRQAGRQYF

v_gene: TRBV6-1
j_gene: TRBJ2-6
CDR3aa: CASSEPGQVDSGANVLTF

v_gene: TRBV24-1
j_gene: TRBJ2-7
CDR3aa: CAIGQGSYEQYF

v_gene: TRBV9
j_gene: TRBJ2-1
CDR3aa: CASSVAPSRTYNEQFF

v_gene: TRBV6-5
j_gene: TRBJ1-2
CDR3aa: CASSIPGQLYGYTF

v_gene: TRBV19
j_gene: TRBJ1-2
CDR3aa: CASTVWGEGDYGYTF

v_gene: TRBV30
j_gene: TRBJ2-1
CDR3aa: CAWSLGGANNEQFF

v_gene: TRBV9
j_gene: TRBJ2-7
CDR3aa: CASSVMWESSYEQYF

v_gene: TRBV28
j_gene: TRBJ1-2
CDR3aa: CASKDSNYGYTF

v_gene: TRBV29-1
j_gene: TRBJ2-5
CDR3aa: CSATARDSQETQYF

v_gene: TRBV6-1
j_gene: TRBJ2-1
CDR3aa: CASSEESSYNEQFF

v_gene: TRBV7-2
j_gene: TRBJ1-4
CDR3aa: CASSPHLNEKLFF

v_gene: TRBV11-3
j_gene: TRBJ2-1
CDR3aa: CASSLRLDPRNEQFF

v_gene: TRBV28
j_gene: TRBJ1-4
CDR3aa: CASSFNQGLGEKLFF

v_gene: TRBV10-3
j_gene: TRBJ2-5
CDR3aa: CAIKGTEETQYF

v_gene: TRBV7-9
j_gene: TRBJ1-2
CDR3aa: CASSSPEDYGYTF

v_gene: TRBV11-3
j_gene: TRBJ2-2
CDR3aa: CASSPTGPMDTGELFF

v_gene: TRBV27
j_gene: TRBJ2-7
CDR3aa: CASSSSLAGGWEQYF

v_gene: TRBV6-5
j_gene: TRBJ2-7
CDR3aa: CASSRDWTYEQYF

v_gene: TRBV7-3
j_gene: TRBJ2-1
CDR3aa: CASSLLGRGNEQFF

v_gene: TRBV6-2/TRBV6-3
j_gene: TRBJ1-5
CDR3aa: CASSRDTSNQPQHF

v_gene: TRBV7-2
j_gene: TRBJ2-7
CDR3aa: CASSWTSGASSYEQYF

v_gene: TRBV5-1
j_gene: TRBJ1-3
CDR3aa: CASSSGTGKSGNTIYF

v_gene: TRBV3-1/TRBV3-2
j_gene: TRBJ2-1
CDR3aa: CASSGRDLANEQFF

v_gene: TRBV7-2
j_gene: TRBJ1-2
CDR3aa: CASSLAGQVDGYTF

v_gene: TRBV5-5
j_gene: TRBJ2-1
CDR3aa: CASSLRVSGVYNEQFF

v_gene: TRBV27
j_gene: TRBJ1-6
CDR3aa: CASKGQGVGSPLHF

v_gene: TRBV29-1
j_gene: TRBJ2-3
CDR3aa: CSGRGIRTDTQYF

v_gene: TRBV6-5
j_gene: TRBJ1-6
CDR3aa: CASRGQGASSPLHF

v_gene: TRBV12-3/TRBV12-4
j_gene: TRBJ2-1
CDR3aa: CASSSGNYNEQFF

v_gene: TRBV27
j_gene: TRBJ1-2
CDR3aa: CASSPTGIWYGYTF

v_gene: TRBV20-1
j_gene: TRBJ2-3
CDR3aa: CSARMGVTQYF

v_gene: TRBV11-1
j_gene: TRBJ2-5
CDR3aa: CASSPPGTRETQYF

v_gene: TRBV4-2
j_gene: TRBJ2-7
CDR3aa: CASSQAGTGGMAAYEQYF

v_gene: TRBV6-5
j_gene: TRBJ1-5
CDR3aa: CASSRQFDQPQHF

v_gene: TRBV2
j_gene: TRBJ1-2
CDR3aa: CASSEAVNYGYTF

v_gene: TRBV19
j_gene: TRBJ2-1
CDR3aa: CASSGASGSRNEQFF

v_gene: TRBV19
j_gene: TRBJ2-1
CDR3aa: CASSISAGVNEQFF

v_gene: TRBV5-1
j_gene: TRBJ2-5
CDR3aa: CASSLRTSGSEETQYF

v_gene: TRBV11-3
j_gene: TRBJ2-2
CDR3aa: CASSLDFWISGTNTGELFF